This T cell receptor beta chain was sequenced in a study of blood T cell repertoires in COVID-19 (dated by TCRdb to between 2020 and 2021). Study-wide context: Samples from collaborators originated in the United States, Italy and Spain and spanned both the acute and convalescent phases of COVID-19. The prospective study material was composed of cDNA or gDNA derived from T cells, B-cell-depleted T cells, or PBMCs. Deeply sampled blood TCRbeta repertoires from subjects exposed to, actively infected with, or recovered from COVID-19 were included in the dataset. The repertoires were made available in a free public database intended to serve as a resource for research on the immune response to SARS-CoV-2. Samples came from the ongoing ImmuneRACE study (first 160 participants) plus 1,254 subjects from 6 global collaborators. A de-identified subject ID, COVID-19 status, age in years and sex were almost always included in the sample metadata. Where HLA class I and class II types were available, the types were taken from metadata supplied by the sample provider, not from assay-based typing.

The study at large found these results: The amount of clinical and demographic metadata varied by source and participant and was provided uncurated.

CDR1 MGHDK and CDR2 SYGVNS were looked up in the germline V gene. From V the trimming removes 4 bases and from J it removes 5 bases, while the gene matches leave 3 bases of the junction unaccounted for. The cysteine opens and the phenylalanine closes a CDR3 of 14 amino acids. Of all the DNA, just the CDR3 is kept, 42 bases in frame from base 1. This clone has a handful of counts. Its target antigen remains unknown. Qualities for individual bases were not recorded, and no much larger clone is one base off. Collaborating institutions collected whole blood in K2EDTA tubes following their own protocols. For TCRbeta analysis, collaborators shipped samples in one of three forms: frozen whole blood, isolated PBMCs, or DNA extracted from either of those sample types. TCRbeta CDR3 regions were amplified from genomic DNA using the immunoSEQ Assay, a bias-controlled multiplex PCR. From the authors' description of their analysis: Within the assay, amplification of reference gene primers was used to estimate how many nucleated cells each sample contained. To quantify the absolute abundance of each unique TCRbeta CDR3 rearrangement, sequence reads were collapsed and filtered. For each sample, productive Simpson clonality was calculated by taking the square root of Simpson's diversity index across productive rearrangements. What TCRdb holds here is the immuneACCESS table cut down to in-frame rearrangements. Part of the clones is not present; checked against another copy, under half of the missing clones reflect an unresolved V gene, and the others are unexplained. The DNA was the basis for D and trimming; V, J and clone size are from that table. The sample profile shows 100,000 to 150,000 clones; about 72% of them were found once. Under 2.5% of the sample comes from the top ten.

The rearrangement combines TRBV25-1 with TRBJ1-4; TRBD1 matches 8 bases in the middle. Material: peripheral blood. The sequence came from a woman aged 65 to 85 with acute or convalescent COVID-19. The nucleotides are TGTGCCAGCAGTGTGGACAGGGAGAATGAAAAACTGTTTTTT. This gives the protein CASSVDRENEKLFF.